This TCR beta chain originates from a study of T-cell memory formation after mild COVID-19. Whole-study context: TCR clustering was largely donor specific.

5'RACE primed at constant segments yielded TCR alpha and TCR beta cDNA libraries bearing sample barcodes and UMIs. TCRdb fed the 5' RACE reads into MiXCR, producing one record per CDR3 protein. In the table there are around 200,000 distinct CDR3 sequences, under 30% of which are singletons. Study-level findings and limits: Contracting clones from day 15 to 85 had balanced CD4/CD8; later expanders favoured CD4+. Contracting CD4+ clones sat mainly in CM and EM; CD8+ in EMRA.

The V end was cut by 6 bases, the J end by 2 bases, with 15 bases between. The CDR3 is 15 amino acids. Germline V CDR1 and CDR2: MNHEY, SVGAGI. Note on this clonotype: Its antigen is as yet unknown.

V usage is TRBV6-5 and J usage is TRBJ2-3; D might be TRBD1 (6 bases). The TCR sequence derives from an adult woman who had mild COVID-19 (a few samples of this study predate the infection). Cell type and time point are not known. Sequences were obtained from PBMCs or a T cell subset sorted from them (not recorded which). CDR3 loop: CASSPSTGNTDTQYF. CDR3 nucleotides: TGTGCCAGCAGCCCCTCAACAGGGAACACAGATACGCAGTATTTT.